This entry features one TCR beta chain sequence. The germline gives CDR1 SQVTM, CDR2 ANQGSEA. This CDR3 has 12 amino acids. The junction had 3 bases not matched to a gene; V was cut back by 4 bases and J by 4 bases. The entry originates in a study of blood T cell repertoires in COVID-19. Study-wide background: Samples of COVID-19 (acute and convalescent) were obtained from the United States, Italy and Spain. From T cells, B-cell-depleted T cells, or PBMCs came the material, which was cDNA or gDNA.

Original processing notes: It was from reference gene primer amplification that nucleated cell counts were estimated. Assay used: immunoSEQ multiplex PCR; TCRdb lists only in-frame clones, some missing. That table supplies the V and J calls and clone size; D and trimming were determined from the DNA. This table has under 100,000 clones, around four fifths appearing once. The specimen sequenced was peripheral blood. The origin of this receptor is a woman aged 60-75 years with acute or convalescent COVID-19. This chain uses TRBV29-1 with TRBJ1-1, with TRBD1 matching over 7 bases. CDR3 sequence (DNA): TGCAGCGTTGCTGGGACAGCCACTGAAGCTTTCTTT. Translated: CSVAGTATEAFF.